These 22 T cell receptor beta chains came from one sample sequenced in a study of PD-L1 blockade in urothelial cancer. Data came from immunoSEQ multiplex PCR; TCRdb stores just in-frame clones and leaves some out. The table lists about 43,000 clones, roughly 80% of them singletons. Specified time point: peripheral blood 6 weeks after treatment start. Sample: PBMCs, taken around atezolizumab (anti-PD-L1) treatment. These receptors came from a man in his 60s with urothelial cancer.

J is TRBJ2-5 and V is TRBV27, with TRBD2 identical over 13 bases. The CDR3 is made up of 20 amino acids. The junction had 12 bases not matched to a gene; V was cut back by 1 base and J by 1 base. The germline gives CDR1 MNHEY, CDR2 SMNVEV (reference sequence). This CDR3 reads CASSLFGLAGVRPRQETQYF. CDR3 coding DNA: TGTGCCAGCAGTTTATTCGGACTAGCGGGGGTACGGCCGCGCCAAGAGACCCAGTACTTC.

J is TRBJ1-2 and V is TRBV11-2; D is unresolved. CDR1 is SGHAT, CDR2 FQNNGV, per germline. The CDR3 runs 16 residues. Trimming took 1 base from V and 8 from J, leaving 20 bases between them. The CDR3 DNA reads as TGTGCCAGCAGCTTAGGGCCGGAGGCCCAACGGCAAGGCTACACCTTC. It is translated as CASSLGPEAQRQGYTF.

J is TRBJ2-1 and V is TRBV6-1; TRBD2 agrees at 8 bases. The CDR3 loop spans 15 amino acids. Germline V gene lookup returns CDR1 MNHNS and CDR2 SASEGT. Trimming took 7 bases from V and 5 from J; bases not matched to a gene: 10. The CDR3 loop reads CASTRGTSGNNEQFF. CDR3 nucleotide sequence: TGTGCCAGCACCCGTGGAACTAGCGGAAACAATGAGCAGTTCTTC.

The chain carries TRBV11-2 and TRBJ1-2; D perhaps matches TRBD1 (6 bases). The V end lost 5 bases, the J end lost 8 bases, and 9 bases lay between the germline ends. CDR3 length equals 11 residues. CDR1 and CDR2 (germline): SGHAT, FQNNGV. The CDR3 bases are TGTGCCAGCAGCCCAGGGGACGGCTACACCTTC. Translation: CASSPGDGYTF.

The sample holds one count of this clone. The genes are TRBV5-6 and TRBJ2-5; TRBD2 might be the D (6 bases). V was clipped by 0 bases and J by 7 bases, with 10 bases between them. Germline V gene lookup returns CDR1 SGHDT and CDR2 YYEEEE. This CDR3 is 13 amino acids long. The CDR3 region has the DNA TGTGCCAGCAGCTTGGTCCAGGAGGGGACCCAGTACTTC. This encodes CASSLVQEGTQYF.

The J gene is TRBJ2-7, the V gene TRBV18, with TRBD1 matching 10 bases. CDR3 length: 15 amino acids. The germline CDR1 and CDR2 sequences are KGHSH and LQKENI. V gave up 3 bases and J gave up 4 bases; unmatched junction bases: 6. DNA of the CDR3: TGTGCCAGCTCACCCTCGGACAGGGGGAATTACGAGCAGTACTTC. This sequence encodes CASSPSDRGNYEQYF.

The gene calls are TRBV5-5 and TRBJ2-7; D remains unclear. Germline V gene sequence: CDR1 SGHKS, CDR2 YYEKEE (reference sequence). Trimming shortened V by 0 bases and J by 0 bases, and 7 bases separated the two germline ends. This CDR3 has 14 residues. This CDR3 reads CASSLGWSSYEQYF. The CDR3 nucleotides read TGTGCCAGCAGCTTGGGGTGGAGCTCCTACGAGCAGTACTTC.

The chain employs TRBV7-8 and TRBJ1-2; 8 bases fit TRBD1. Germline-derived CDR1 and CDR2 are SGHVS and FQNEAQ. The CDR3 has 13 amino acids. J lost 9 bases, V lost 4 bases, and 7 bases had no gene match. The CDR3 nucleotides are TGTGCCAGCAGCTCAGACAGGGGCTTTAGCTACACCTTC. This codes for CASSSDRGFSYTF.

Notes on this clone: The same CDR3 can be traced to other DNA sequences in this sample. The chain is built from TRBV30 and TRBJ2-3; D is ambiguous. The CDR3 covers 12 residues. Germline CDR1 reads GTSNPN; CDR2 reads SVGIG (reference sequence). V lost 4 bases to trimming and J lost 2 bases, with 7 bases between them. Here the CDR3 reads CAWTESTDTQYF. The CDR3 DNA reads TGTGCCTGGACCGAGTCCACAGATACGCAGTATTTT. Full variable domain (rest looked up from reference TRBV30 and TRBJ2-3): SQTIHQWPATLVQPVGSPLSLECTVEGTSNPNLYWYRQAAGRGLQLLFYSVGIGQISSEVPQNLSASRPQDRQFILSSKKLLLSDSGFYLCAWTESTDTQYFGPGTRLTVL.

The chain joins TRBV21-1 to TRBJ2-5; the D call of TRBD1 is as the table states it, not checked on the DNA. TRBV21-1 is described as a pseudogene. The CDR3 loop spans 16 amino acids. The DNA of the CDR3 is TGTGCCAGCAGCAAAGCGCCACAGGGCCTCGAGGAGACCCAGTACTTC. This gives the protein CASSKAPQGLEETQYF.

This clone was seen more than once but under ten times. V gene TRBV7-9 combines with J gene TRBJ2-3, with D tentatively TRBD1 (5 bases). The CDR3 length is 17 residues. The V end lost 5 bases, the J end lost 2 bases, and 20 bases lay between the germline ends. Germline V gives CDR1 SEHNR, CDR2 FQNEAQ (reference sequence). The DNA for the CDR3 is TGTGCCAGCAGCCCCCCCTGGGGCAGAAGTATCACAGATACGCAGTATTTT. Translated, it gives CASSPPWGRSITDTQYF.

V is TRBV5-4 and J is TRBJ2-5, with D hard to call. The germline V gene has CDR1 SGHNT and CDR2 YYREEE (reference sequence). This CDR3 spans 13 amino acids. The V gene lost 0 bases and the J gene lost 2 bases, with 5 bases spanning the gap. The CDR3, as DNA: TGTGCCAGCAGCTTGGCCCCGCAAGAGACCCAGTACTTC. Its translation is CASSLAPQETQYF.

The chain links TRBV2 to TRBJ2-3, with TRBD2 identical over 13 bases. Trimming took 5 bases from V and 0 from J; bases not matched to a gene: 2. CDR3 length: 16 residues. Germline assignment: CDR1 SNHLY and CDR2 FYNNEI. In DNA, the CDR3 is TGTGCCAGCAGTCGGACTAGCGGGGGTAGCACAGATACGCAGTATTTT. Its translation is CASSRTSGGSTDTQYF.

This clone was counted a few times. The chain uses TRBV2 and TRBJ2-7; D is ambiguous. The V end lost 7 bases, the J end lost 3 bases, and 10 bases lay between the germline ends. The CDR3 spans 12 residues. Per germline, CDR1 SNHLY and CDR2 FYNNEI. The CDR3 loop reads CASNYRNYEQYF. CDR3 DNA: TGTGCCAGCAATTACAGAAACTACGAGCAGTACTTC.

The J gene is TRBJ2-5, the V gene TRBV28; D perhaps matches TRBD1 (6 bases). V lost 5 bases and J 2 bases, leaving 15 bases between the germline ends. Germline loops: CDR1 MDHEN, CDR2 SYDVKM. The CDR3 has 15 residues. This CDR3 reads CASSPIRTVQETQYF. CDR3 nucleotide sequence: TGTGCCAGCAGTCCCATTCGGACAGTTCAAGAGACCCAGTACTTC.

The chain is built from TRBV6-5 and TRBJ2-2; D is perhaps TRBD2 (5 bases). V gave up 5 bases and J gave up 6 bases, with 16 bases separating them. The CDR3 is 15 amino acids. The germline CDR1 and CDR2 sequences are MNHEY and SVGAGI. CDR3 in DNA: TGTGCCAGCAGTCTAACACGGGATGAACCCGGGGAGCTGTTTTTT. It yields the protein CASSLTRDEPGELFF.

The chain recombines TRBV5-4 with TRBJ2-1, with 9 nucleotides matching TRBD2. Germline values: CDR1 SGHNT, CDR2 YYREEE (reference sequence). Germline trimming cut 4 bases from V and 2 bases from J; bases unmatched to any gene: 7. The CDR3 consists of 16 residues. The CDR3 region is CASSTVAGAPYNEQFF. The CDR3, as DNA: TGTGCCAGCAGCACGGTAGCGGGGGCCCCCTACAATGAGCAGTTCTTC.

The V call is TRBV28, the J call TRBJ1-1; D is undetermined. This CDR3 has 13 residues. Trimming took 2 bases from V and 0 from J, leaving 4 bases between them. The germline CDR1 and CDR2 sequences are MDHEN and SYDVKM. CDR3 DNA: TGTGCCAGCAGTTTAAACATGAACACTGAAGCTTTCTTT. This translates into CASSLNMNTEAFF.

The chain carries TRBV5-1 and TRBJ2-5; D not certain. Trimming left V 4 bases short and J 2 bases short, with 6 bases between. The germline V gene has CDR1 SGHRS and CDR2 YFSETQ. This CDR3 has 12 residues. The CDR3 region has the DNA TGCGCCAGCAGCGCGCAACAAGAGACCCAGTACTTC. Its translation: CASSAQQETQYF. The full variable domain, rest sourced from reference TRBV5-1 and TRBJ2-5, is KAGVTQTPRYLIKTRGQQVTLSCSPISGHRSVSWYQQTPGQGLQFLFEYFSETQRNKGNFPGRFSGRQFSNSRSEMNVSTLELGDSALYLCASSAQQETQYFGPGTRLLVL.

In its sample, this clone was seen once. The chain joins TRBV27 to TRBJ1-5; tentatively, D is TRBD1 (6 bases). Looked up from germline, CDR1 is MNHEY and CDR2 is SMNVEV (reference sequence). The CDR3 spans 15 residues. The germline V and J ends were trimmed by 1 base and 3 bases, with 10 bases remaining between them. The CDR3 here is CASSLLAGDNQPQHF. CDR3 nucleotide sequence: TGTGCCAGCAGTTTATTAGCAGGGGACAATCAGCCCCAGCATTTT.

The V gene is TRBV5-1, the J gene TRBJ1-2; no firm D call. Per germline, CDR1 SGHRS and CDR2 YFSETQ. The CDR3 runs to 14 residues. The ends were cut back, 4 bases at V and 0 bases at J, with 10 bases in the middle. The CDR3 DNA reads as TGCGCCAGCAGCCCCGGAGTTCCTAACTATGGCTACACCTTC. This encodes CASSPGVPNYGYTF.

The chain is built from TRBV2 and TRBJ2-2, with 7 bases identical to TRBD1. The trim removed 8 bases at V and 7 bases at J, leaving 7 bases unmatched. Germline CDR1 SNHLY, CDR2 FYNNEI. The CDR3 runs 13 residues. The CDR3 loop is CASQNRGIGELFF. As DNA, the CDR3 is TGTGCCAGCCAGAACAGGGGCATCGGGGAGCTGTTTTTT.